This is a list of T cell receptor beta chains from one sample in a study of OX40 agonist ivuxolimab in advanced cancers. Here immunoSEQ multiplex PCR was the method, and the copy in TCRdb shows in-frame clones only, minus some. The table records roughly 84,000 clones, roughly 80% of them present only once. The sample consisted of CD4+ or CD8+ T cells sorted from blood, taken in a trial of the OX40 agonist ivuxolimab. The source is an adult with an advanced solid tumor such as melanoma, head and neck, liver or kidney cancer. CDR3s include the opening cysteine and the closing phenylalanine or tryptophan. The D gene is left open where the match is weak. Not every row has a clone size; where given, it reads once, few, many or a size class.

TRBJ1-5 . TRBD1 TRBV7-2 CASSLVWTGGNQPQHF TGTGCCAGCAGCTTAGTCTGGACAGGGGGAAATCAGCCCCAGCATTTT
TRBJ2-7 few . TRBV5-4 CASSLGGPGDEQYF TGTGCCAGCAGTCTGGGGGGACCCGGCGACGAGCAGTACTTC
TRBJ2-1 . TRBD2 TRBV10-1 CASSAGTSGGLEQFF TGCGCCAGCAGTGCCGGAACTAGCGGGGGTCTCGAGCAGTTCTTC
TRBJ2-3 . . TRBV25-1 CASRTSTDTQYF TGTGCCAGCAGGACTAGCACAGATACGCAGTATTTT
TRBJ1-1 . . TRBV29-1 CSVARQAAEAFF TGCAGCGTCGCCAGACAGGCCGCGGAAGCTTTCTTT
TRBJ1-1 . . TRBV20-1 CSATEHTEAFF TGCAGTGCTACCGAGCACACTGAAGCTTTCTTT
TRBJ2-3 . TRBD2 TRBV10-3 CASSEEAGGPDTQYF TGTGCCAGCAGTGAAGAAGCGGGAGGGCCAGATACGCAGTATTTT
TRBJ2-3 once . TRBV21-1 CASSKWGKIRLGNSSTDTQYF TGTGCCAGCAGCAAATGGGGAAAAATTCGATTAGGCAACTCTAGCACAGATACGCAGTATTTT
TRBJ1-2 . . TRBV6-5 CASSYSSGRKGYTF TGTGCCAGCAGCTACTCGTCAGGCCGAAAGGGCTACACCTTC
TRBJ1-5 . . TRBV30 CAWGVGQPQHF TGTGCCTGGGGGGTGGGTCAGCCCCAGCATTTT
TRBJ2-3 . . TRBV19 CASSIARLATDTQYF TGTGCCAGTAGTATCGCACGACTCGCCACAGATACGCAGTATTTT
TRBJ2-5 . . TRBV7-7 CASSLDFSQRQETQYF TGTGCTAGCAGCCTCGATTTCTCGCAGCGCCAAGAGACCCAGTACTTC
TRBJ2-3 . . TRBV18 CASSPVSGSDTQYF TGTGCCAGCTCACCAGTTTCTGGGTCAGATACGCAGTATTTT
TRBJ1-4 . TRBD1 TRBV18 CASSFGQATNEKLFF TGTGCCAGCTCGTTCGGACAGGCAACTAATGAAAAACTGTTTTTT
TRBJ1-1 . TRBD1 TRBV6-5 CASRLIFQGGTEAFF TGTGCCAGCAGACTCATATTCCAGGGGGGAACTGAAGCTTTCTTT
TRBJ2-1 . TRBD2 TRBV7-2 CASSASGRARDEQFF TGTGCCAGCAGCGCCAGCGGGAGGGCAAGGGATGAGCAGTTCTTC
TRBJ1-1 . . TRBV5-1 CASSLGSEAFF TGCGCCAGCAGCTTGGGGTCTGAAGCTTTCTTT
TRBJ1-6 . TRBD1 TRBV9 CASSSGQLINSPLHF TGTGCCAGCAGCTCGGGACAGCTAATTAATTCACCCCTCCACTTT
TRBJ1-2 . . TRBV4-1 CASSPPGRNYGYTF TGCGCCAGCAGTCCACCGGGACGAAACTATGGCTACACCTTC
TRBJ2-1 . TRBD2 TRBV11-2 CASSPGLAGGYNEQFF TGTGCCAGCAGCCCGGGACTAGCGGGGGGGTACAATGAGCAGTTCTTC
TRBJ2-5 . TRBD2 TRBV7-9 CASSFGGDQETQYF TGTGCCAGCAGCTTTGGGGGGGACCAAGAGACCCAGTACTTC
TRBJ1-5 . . TRBV6-5 CASSLGTGGSNQPQHF TGTGCCAGCAGTTTAGGGACGGGGGGGAGCAATCAGCCCCAGCATTTT
TRBJ2-5 . . TRBV4-1 CASSQEARETQYF TGCGCCAGCAGCCAAGAAGCGAGGGAGACCCAGTACTTC